A selection of T cell receptor beta chains follows, all from one sample in a study of cytomegalovirus exposure and HLA in healthy donors. The table came from immunoSEQ multiplex PCR; TCRdb's copy has only in-frame clones and leaves some out. The data hold fewer than 200,000 clones, with more than 75% observed a single time. Sequencing was performed on PBMCs. Source of these receptors: a man aged 35-49 years in good health and CMV-seropositive. The CDR3 runs from the conserved cysteine through the conserved F or W. The order of the fields is D gene, clone size, J gene, V gene, CDR3 protein, CDR3 DNA. D genes are given only for firm matches. Some rows have no size entry. The others give once, few or many, or a class for an expanded clone.

.,.,TRBJ1-2,TRBV11-2,CASSARPRDGYTF,TGTGCCAGCAGCGCGCGGCCTAGAGATGGCTACACCTTC
TRBD1,.,TRBJ1-5,TRBV7-9,CASSRGQGLYQPQHF,TGTGCCAGCAGCAGGGGACAGGGGCTTTATCAGCCCCAGCATTTT
.,.,TRBJ2-4,TRBV19,CASSISVLARNIQYF,TGTGCCAGTAGTATCTCAGTGCTAGCGAGAAACATTCAGTACTTC
.,.,TRBJ2-3,TRBV10-3,CAIRTVSPTDTQYF,TGTGCCATCAGGACTGTTTCTCCCACAGATACGCAGTATTTT
.,.,TRBJ2-7,TRBV19,CASKSVIRGSYEQYF,TGTGCCAGTAAGTCAGTAATTCGAGGGTCCTACGAGCAGTACTTC
.,.,TRBJ1-2,TRBV4-2,CASSQEKAVHYGYTF,TGTGCCAGCAGCCAAGAGAAGGCGGTCCACTATGGCTACACCTTC
.,.,TRBJ1-2,TRBV5-1,CASSLERPNYGYTF,TGCGCCAGCAGCTTGGAGAGGCCAAACTATGGCTACACCTTC
.,.,TRBJ1-4,TRBV27,CASSFSATNEKLFF,TGTGCCAGCAGTTTTTCCGCAACTAATGAAAAACTGTTTTTT
.,.,TRBJ1-2,TRBV27,CASSSRGAANYGYTF,TGTGCCAGCAGTTCGCGGGGGGCGGCTAACTATGGCTACACCTTC
TRBD2,.,TRBJ2-1,TRBV14,CASSTQAGGNNEQFF,TGTGCCAGCAGCACCCAAGCGGGAGGGAACAATGAGCAGTTCTTC
TRBD2,.,TRBJ2-3,TRBV5-1,CASHSGSPPDTQYF,TGCGCCAGCCATAGCGGGAGCCCCCCAGATACGCAGTATTTT
.,.,TRBJ1-2,TRBV28,CASRQQANYGYTF,TGTGCCAGCAGGCAACAGGCTAACTATGGCTACACCTTC
.,.,TRBJ1-1,TRBV7-2,CASSLTAGRMNTEAFF,TGTGCCAGCAGCTTAACGGCGGGAAGGATGAACACTGAAGCTTTCTTT
TRBD1,.,TRBJ1-1,TRBV5-8,CASNADRVVGREAFF,TGTGCCAGCAACGCGGACAGGGTGGTTGGTCGAGAAGCTTTCTTT
.,once,TRBJ1-1,TRBV6-5,CASSPARVGTEAFF,TGTGCCAGCAGCCCCGCGAGGGTGGGCACTGAAGCTTTCTTT
TRBD2,.,TRBJ2-3,TRBV4-3,CASSQDIGLAGGGGDTQYF,TGCGCCAGCAGCCAAGACATCGGACTAGCGGGAGGGGGAGGGGATACGCAGTATTTT
TRBD1,.,TRBJ2-2,TRBV4-1,CASSQGQGATGELFF,TGCGCCAGCAGCCAAGGACAGGGGGCAACCGGGGAGCTGTTTTTT
.,once,TRBJ1-2,TRBV29-1,CSVEVGLNGYTF,TGCAGCGTTGAGGTTGGACTCAATGGCTACACCTTC
TRBD2,.,TRBJ2-1,TRBV4-1,CASSQDSGSFYNEQFF,TGCGCCAGCAGCCAAGATAGCGGGAGCTTCTACAATGAGCAGTTCTTC
TRBD2,.,TRBJ2-1,TRBV5-1,CASSFASGNEQFF,TGCGCCAGCAGCTTCGCTAGCGGCAATGAGCAGTTCTTC
TRBD1,.,TRBJ2-7,TRBV4-1,CASSLDRDRASYEQYF,TGCGCCAGCAGCCTTGACCGGGACAGGGCTTCCTACGAGCAGTACTTC
.,.,TRBJ2-7,TRBV6-1,CASRGGSSYEQYF,TGTGCCAGCAGGGGGGGTAGCTCCTACGAGCAGTACTTC
TRBD1,.,TRBJ1-1,TRBV23-1,CASSQTWDRVNTEAFF,TGCGCCAGCAGTCAAACCTGGGACAGGGTGAACACTGAAGCTTTCTTT
.,.,TRBJ1-3,TRBV2,CASSVQGGSSGNTIYF,TGTGCCAGCAGTGTACAGGGAGGGAGCTCTGGAAACACCATATATTTT
TRBD2,.,TRBJ2-7,TRBV18,CASSPPSGGSFYEQYF,TGTGCCAGCTCACCACCTAGCGGGGGGAGTTTTTACGAGCAGTACTTC
.,.,TRBJ1-1,TRBV13,CASSLYREGTEAFF,TGTGCCAGCAGCTTATACAGGGAAGGAACTGAAGCTTTCTTT
.,.,TRBJ1-2,TRBV7-9,CASSIPGGINYGYTF,TGTGCCAGCAGCATACCCGGCGGCATTAACTATGGCTACACCTTC
.,.,TRBJ2-3,TRBV5-1,CASSDPGPDTQYF,TGCGCCAGCAGCGACCCAGGGCCAGATACGCAGTATTTT
TRBD2,.,TRBJ2-3,TRBV18,CASSPRAGATDTQYF,TGTGCCAGCTCACCACGAGCGGGAGCCACAGATACGCAGTATTTT
.,.,TRBJ1-2,TRBV18,CASSPRREGYGYTF,TGTGCCAGCTCACCACGGCGGGAAGGTTATGGCTACACCTTC
TRBD1,few,TRBJ2-1,TRBV7-9,CASSLAGDRYNEQFF,TGTGCCAGCAGCTTAGCGGGGGACAGATACAATGAGCAGTTCTTC
.,.,TRBJ2-3,TRBV28,CASSLGTQSTDTQYF,TGTGCCAGCAGTTTAGGGACACAGAGCACAGATACGCAGTATTTT
TRBD1,.,TRBJ2-7,TRBV5-4,CASSRRDRTAYEQYF,TGTGCCAGCAGCCGCAGGGACAGGACGGCATACGAGCAGTACTTC
.,.,TRBJ1-1,TRBV4-1,CASSQPPRDKNTEAFF,TGCGCCAGCAGCCAACCGCCCCGAGACAAGAACACTGAAGCTTTCTTT